The 6 T cell receptor beta chains in this list originate from one sample, sequenced in a study of shared clonotypes between healthy human individuals. Repertoires were generated with immunoSEQ multiplex PCR, while TCRdb's copy carries only in-frame clones and drops some. The sample records 2 million to 3 million clones, 93% being singletons. The material sequenced was naive CD4+ T cells from PBMCs. Regarding subset: CD45RA+ positively selected. The receptor set was obtained from a man between 18 and 35 years old in good health. Some clones in this sample may be carry-over from other donors' samples.

This sequence joins TRBV11-2 and TRBJ2-7; D possibly corresponds to TRBD1 (6 bases). Germline V gene data show CDR1 as SGHAT and CDR2 as FQNNGV. V dropped 5 bases and J dropped 0 bases, with 14 bases sitting between them. The CDR3 has 15 amino acids. CDR3 sequence: CASSDNTGHSYEQYF. The CDR3 region has the DNA TGTGCCAGCAGCGACAATACGGGACACTCCTACGAGCAGTACTTC.

The rearrangement uses TRBV18 and TRBJ2-7, with TRBD1 identical over 7 bases. V gave up 5 bases and J gave up 4 bases; unmatched junction bases: 20. Germline loops: CDR1 KGHSH, CDR2 LQKENI. CDR3 length: 18 residues. DNA of the CDR3: TGTGCCAGCTCAAAACAAGGGGGCGGACAGAAACTTTGGTACGAGCAGTACTTC. This gives the protein CASSKQGGGQKLWYEQYF. The full variable domain, in which reference TRBV18 and TRBJ2-7 provide the parts outside the CDR3, is NAGVMQNPRHLVRRRGQEARLRCSPMKGHSHVYWYRQLPEEGLKFMVYLQKENIIDESGMPKERFSAEFPKEGPSILRIQQVVRGDSAAYFCASSKQGGGQKLWYEQYFGPGTRLTVT.

This clone appeared a single time. The chain recombines TRBV6-5 with TRBJ1-1, with TRBD1 matching over 8 bases. After removal of 6 bases from V and 7 bases from J, the junction contained 7 bases not matched to a gene. CDR1 and CDR2 from the germline V gene are MNHEY and SVGAGI. The CDR3 runs to 13 residues. The CDR3: CASRYQGAVEAFF. CDR3 in DNA: TGTGCCAGCAGATATCAGGGGGCCGTTGAAGCTTTCTTT.

The chain joins TRBV28 to TRBJ2-7, with TRBD1 matching 7 bases. This CDR3 is 14 amino acids long. Germline CDR1 reads MDHEN; CDR2 reads SYDVKM. Trimming cost V 2 bases and J 3 bases; bases outside gene matches: 4. In nucleotides, the CDR3 is TGTGCCAGCAGTTTAGGACAGGTTGGCTACGAGCAGTACTTC. Amino acids: CASSLGQVGYEQYF.

This rearrangement joins TRBV15 to TRBJ2-7; D gene unclear. V lost 0 bases to trimming and J lost 2 bases, with 11 bases between them. The V gene's germline CDR1 is LNHNV and CDR2 YYDKDF (reference sequence). The CDR3 spans 15 residues. This CDR3 reads CATSREVGRTYEQYF. The CDR3 DNA is TGTGCCACCAGCAGAGAAGTTGGCAGAACCTACGAGCAGTACTTC.

The chain has TRBV5-4 and TRBJ2-5, with 10 bases fitting TRBD2. This CDR3 contains 17 residues. V gave up 3 bases and J gave up 6 bases; unmatched junction bases: 14. Germline V gives CDR1 SGHNT, CDR2 YYREEE (reference sequence). CDR3 region: CASSSPGSGRARKTQYF. The CDR3 DNA follows: TGTGCCAGCAGCTCTCCAGGAAGCGGGAGGGCCCGAAAGACCCAGTACTTC.